The text below deals with one T cell receptor beta chain. As yet, its antigen is unknown. The CDR3 loop spans 16 amino acids. The V and J ends lost 2 bases and 5 bases respectively, with 19 bases between them. Germline loops: CDR1 SGHRS, CDR2 YFSETQ. Sample treatment: oral pan-JAK inhibitor, 5-10 mg twice daily. Samples from alopecia areata patients were lesional scalp punch biopsies and peripheral blood. Isolation of CD4+ and CD8+ T cells from PBMCs was achieved by sorting. Extracted RNA was reverse transcribed into cDNA, the sequencing template. Measured with immunoSEQ multiplex PCR; TCRdb has only the in-frame clones, and not every one. Among over 200,000 clones listed, 64% were seen once. These data come from a study of CD8+ T cells in alopecia areata. The wider study: Oral tofacitinib, 5 to 10 mg twice daily, was given in an open-label trial. General study results and limits: Under tofacitinib, numerous expanded lesional clonotypes remained detectable in scalp and blood.

This TCR came from a human donor with alopecia areata. The input for sequencing was CD4+ T cells sorted from blood, taken at week 4, from a patient treated with tofacitinib. This rearrangement joins TRBV5-1 to TRBJ2-5; tentative D call: TRBD1 (6 bases). CDR3 nucleotides: TGCGCCAGCAGCTTTAACCTCCCTTCGAGGGGGGAGACCCAGTACTTC. It yields the protein CASSFNLPSRGETQYF.